The 13 T cell receptor beta chains below were found in one sample sequenced in a study of T cells in Graves' hyperthyroidism and ophthalmopathy. Amplification yielded TCR beta CDR3 regions, with RNA transcripts as the source. First-round RT-PCR targeting the TCR CDR3 was performed with the HTBI primer set. Via MiXCR, TCRdb re-called the multiplex PCR reads, giving one row per CDR3 protein. The table lists about 49,000 distinct CDR3 sequences, about 54% of them singletons. The specimen sequenced was peripheral blood or thyroid tissue (not recorded which). The receptors were sampled from a man aged 18 to 29 with Graves' hyperthyroidism.

This clonotype was recorded at least ten times. CDR3 in DNA: TGCGCCAGCAGCTTGGAACTAGCGGGGGCGGGCGAGACCCAGTACTTC. Its translation: CASSLELAGAGETQYF. The chain couples TRBV5-1 to TRBJ2-5; 11 bases are shared with TRBD2. This CDR3 region has 16 residues. The V segment lost 0 bases and the J segment 5 bases; nucleotides outside the gene matches: 6. Per germline, CDR1 SGHRS and CDR2 YFSETQ.

The V and J genes are TRBV5-1 and TRBJ2-5; unclear D gene. V lost 0 bases and J lost 4, with 10 bases in between. The CDR3 is made up of 14 amino acids. Germline CDR1 and CDR2: SGHRS and YFSETQ. CDR3 in DNA: TGCGCCAGCAGCTTGGGAGTAGTTTCAGAGACCCAGTACTTC. Translated, it gives CASSLGVVSETQYF.

V is TRBV29-1 and J is TRBJ2-5; 7 bases match TRBD2. CDR3 size: 12 residues. The germline gives CDR1 SQVTM, CDR2 ANQGSEA. V lost 4 bases to trimming and J lost 5 bases; unmatched junction nucleotides: 4. As DNA, the CDR3 is TGCAGCGTTGGGACTAGTGGGGAGACCCAGTACTTC. It translates to CSVGTSGETQYF.

This clonotype was seen a few times. The chain joins TRBV20-1 to TRBJ2-3; 11 bases are a match to TRBD2. V lost 4 bases and J lost 2; bases outside the gene matches: 8. Per the germline V gene, CDR1 is DFQATT and CDR2 is SNEGSKA (reference sequence). This CDR3 is built from 16 residues. The CDR3 loop is CSANPQTSGNTDTQYF. The CDR3 nucleotides are TGCAGTGCTAACCCACAGACTAGCGGGAACACAGATACGCAGTATTTT.

The chain recombines TRBV20-1 with TRBJ1-1, with D unclear. The CDR3 length is 12 residues. Germline loops: CDR1 DFQATT, CDR2 SNEGSKA (reference sequence). The V end was cut by 3 bases, the J end by 7 bases, with 12 bases between. CDR3 protein: CSASLGIDEAFF. The CDR3 DNA follows: TGCAGTGCTAGCTTGGGGATCGATGAAGCTTTCTTT.

This clonotype was picked up many times. V is TRBV6-5 and J is TRBJ2-2; 7 bases are a match to TRBD2. Germline V CDR1 and CDR2: MNHEY, SVGAGI. The CDR3 loop spans 16 amino acids. After removal of 6 bases from V and 2 bases from J, the junction contained 9 bases not matched to a gene. The CDR3 reads CASRGGDLGNTGELFF. Here the CDR3 DNA reads TGTGCCAGCAGGGGGGGGGACTTAGGAAACACCGGGGAGCTGTTTTTT.

This clonotype was detected many times. DNA for the CDR3: TGTGCCACCAGCACGAGACAGGGATGGACCGGGGAGCTGTTTTTT. As protein: CATSTRQGWTGELFF. V is TRBV15 and J is TRBJ2-2; TRBD1 agrees at 7 bases. J was trimmed by 5 bases and V by 4 bases; bases with no gene match: 7. Germline CDR1 reads LNHNV; CDR2 reads YYDKDF (reference sequence). The CDR3 sequence is 15 residues long.

This clonotype was seen at least ten times. The chain carries TRBV6-2 or TRBV6-3 and TRBJ2-7; 7 bases are shared with TRBD1. The CDR3 loop spans 14 amino acids. Germline V gene sequence: CDR1 MNHEY, CDR2 SVGEGT. V lost 6 bases to trimming and J lost 3 bases; unmatched junction nucleotides: 8. The CDR3 reads CASRRQGEYYEQYF. In nucleotides, the CDR3 is TGTGCCAGCAGGAGACAGGGTGAATACTACGAGCAGTACTTC.

V and J are TRBV10-3 and TRBJ2-5; D possibly corresponds to TRBD1 (6 bases). The CDR3 runs 14 residues. With 4 bases removed from V and 6 bases from J, the gap between germline ends came to 15 bases. Looked up from germline, CDR1 is ENHRY and CDR2 is SYGVKD. CDR3 amino acids: CAISGGTNQKTQYF. The DNA for the CDR3 is TGTGCCATCAGTGGAGGGACAAATCAAAAGACCCAGTACTTC.

V usage is TRBV10-2 and J usage is TRBJ1-2; D not certain. This CDR3 spans 14 amino acids. Germline CDR1 WSHSY, CDR2 SAAADI. The germline V and J ends were trimmed by 6 bases and 3 bases, with 14 bases remaining between them. The CDR3 spells CASSQVSLDYGYTF. CDR3 sequence (DNA): TGCGCCAGCAGCCAAGTCAGCCTTGACTATGGCTACACCTTC.

In this sample, this clonotype turned up many times. The chain employs TRBV29-1 and TRBJ2-5; TRBD2 aligns across 7 bases. The CDR3 covers 14 residues. Germline V gives CDR1 SQVTM, CDR2 ANQGSEA. V lost 4 bases and J lost 5; bases outside the gene matches: 10. The CDR3 protein is CSVVGSGWGETQYF. Here the CDR3 DNA reads TGCAGCGTTGTTGGTAGCGGGTGGGGGGAGACCCAGTACTTC.

The CDR3 DNA reads TGTGCCAGCAGCCCCACGGGGGGTAGCAATCAGCCCCAGCATTTT. Its protein product is CASSPTGGSNQPQHF. This rearrangement joins TRBV7-2 to TRBJ1-5, with a weak D call TRBD1 (5 bases). The germline V and J ends were trimmed by 5 bases and 0 bases, with 11 bases remaining between them. This CDR3 spans 15 amino acids. CDR1 is SGHTA and CDR2 is FQGNSA in the germline V gene.

This clonotype was observed many times. This sequence joins TRBV5-1 and TRBJ2-3; TRBD2 matches 7 bases. The V and J ends lost 2 bases and 0 bases, in that order; junction bases with no gene match: 6. The CDR3 sequence is 16 residues long. Germline assignment: CDR1 SGHRS and CDR2 YFSETQ. The CDR3 loop reads CASSFLGRSSTDTQYF. Written as DNA, the CDR3 is TGCGCCAGCAGCTTTCTCGGGAGGTCTAGCACAGATACGCAGTATTTT.